A selection of T cell receptor beta chains follows, all from one sample in a study of vaccination effects on CD4 cells after COVID-19. The antigens of these receptors remain unknown. TCRdb's copy holds only in-frame clones and misses some; the assay was immunoSEQ multiplex PCR. The data contain approximately 74,000 clones, about four fifths of them singletons. This specimen was CD4+ T cells from PBMCs cultured with HCoV-NL63 spike peptides, taken before COVID-19 vaccination. These receptors came from a human donor who received a COVID-19 vaccine. The CDR3 runs from the conserved cysteine through the conserved F or W. Each record gives: V gene, J gene, CDR3 protein.

V: TRBV5-8; J: TRBJ1-2; CDR3: CASSRGRTGTIYGYTF
V: TRBV7-3; J: TRBJ2-1; CDR3: CASSPRRSSYNEQFF
V: TRBV30; J: TRBJ1-2; CDR3: CAWKVGVSVKGYTF
V: TRBV4-3; J: TRBJ2-2; CDR3: CASSHSKFTGELFF
V: TRBV5-1; J: TRBJ1-2; CDR3: CASSFGTANYGYTF
V: TRBV19; J: TRBJ1-5; CDR3: CASSPWIGWTQHF
V: TRBV27; J: TRBJ2-3; CDR3: CASFPTDTQYF
V: TRBV7-2; J: TRBJ2-1; CDR3: CASSFWAGDNEQFF
V: TRBV24-1; J: TRBJ1-2; CDR3: CATSDSRQYYGYTF
V: TRBV6-2/TRBV6-3; J: TRBJ2-5; CDR3: CASSFRWETQYF
V: TRBV19; J: TRBJ1-5; CDR3: CASTKRITGGSNQPQHF
V: TRBV7-2; J: TRBJ2-3; CDR3: CASSPGNGIDTDTQYF
V: TRBV18; J: TRBJ2-2; CDR3: CASSPPQGRTGELFF
V: TRBV6-5; J: TRBJ2-4; CDR3: CASSPVLAKNIQYF
V: TRBV25-1; J: TRBJ1-1; CDR3: CASSERKGANGNTEAFF
V: TRBV30; J: TRBJ1-2; CDR3: CAWSVGGAGYTF
V: TRBV10-3; J: TRBJ1-1; CDR3: CAIGDSLNTEAFF
V: TRBV9; J: TRBJ1-1; CDR3: CASSAAGVGHTEAFF
V: TRBV4-1; J: TRBJ1-5; CDR3: CASSQVNRGQPQHF
V: TRBV5-6; J: TRBJ2-5; CDR3: CASSLLTGQETQYF
V: TRBV6-5; J: TRBJ1-5; CDR3: CASSYGPYQPQHF
V: TRBV24-1; J: TRBJ2-2; CDR3: CATSEMTANTGELFF
V: TRBV7-9; J: TRBJ2-2; CDR3: CASSQVGANTGELFF
V: TRBV30; J: TRBJ2-1; CDR3: CAWSLGRGQRSSSYNEQFF
V: TRBV6-2/TRBV6-3; J: TRBJ2-5; CDR3: CASSYRQGRETQYF
V: TRBV14; J: TRBJ1-6; CDR3: CASSHPRGINSPLHF
V: TRBV19; J: TRBJ1-2; CDR3: CASRGGGQINYGYTF
V: TRBV7-2; J: TRBJ1-3; CDR3: CASSLNRNTIYF
V: TRBV2; J: TRBJ1-2; CDR3: CASRENYGYTF
V: TRBV5-1; J: TRBJ2-2; CDR3: CASSLEPNTGELFF
V: TRBV5-1; J: TRBJ2-2; CDR3: CASSPGTPNTGELFF
V: TRBV6-5; J: TRBJ1-6; CDR3: CASSSAGNRASPLHF
V: TRBV9; J: TRBJ2-3; CDR3: CASSYGTNTDTQYF
V: TRBV9; J: TRBJ2-4; CDR3: CASSVDWNGNQYF
V: TRBV6-2/TRBV6-3; J: TRBJ2-3; CDR3: CASSPGDADTQYF
V: TRBV7-9; J: TRBJ2-3; CDR3: CASSPILRNGITDTQYF
V: TRBV11-2; J: TRBJ2-5; CDR3: CASSLDLTVGETQYF
V: TRBV24-1; J: TRBJ2-2; CDR3: CATSDPRGELFF
V: TRBV7-2; J: TRBJ1-4; CDR3: CASSRTGHNEKLFF
V: TRBV15; J: TRBJ1-2; CDR3: CATSRDWTGAEGYTF
V: TRBV6-6; J: TRBJ2-4; CDR3: CASSYSTGRGYF
V: TRBV6-6; J: TRBJ2-5; CDR3: CASRLGGGGETQYF
V: TRBV7-9; J: TRBJ2-6; CDR3: CASSSPGQGVSGANVLTF
V: TRBV5-1; J: TRBJ1-6; CDR3: CASSLRTGNSPLHF
V: TRBV10-3; J: TRBJ1-4; CDR3: CAISESTFEKLFF
V: TRBV7-3; J: TRBJ1-4; CDR3: CASSLTPRGDEKLFF
V: TRBV19; J: TRBJ1-2; CDR3: CASSTQTGVANYGYTF